Below are 9 T cell receptor beta chains sequenced from a single sample in a study of blood T cell repertoires in COVID-19. Clones were sequenced by immunoSEQ multiplex PCR, and TCRdb holds only the in-frame ones, with some missing. The data show a few hundred thousand clones, approximately 90% seen once. Sequencing input: PBMCs or T cells enriched from blood (not recorded which). Source of these receptors: a woman aged 60-75 years in a cohort exposed to, infected with or recovered from COVID-19 (not recorded which).

The rearrangement uses TRBV6-2 or TRBV6-3 and TRBJ2-7; TRBD2 matches at 8 bases. Germline assignment: CDR1 MNHEY and CDR2 SVGEGT. V was pared by 0 bases and J by 7 bases, with 11 bases of the junction left unmatched. This CDR3 is built from 16 residues. CDR3 in DNA: TGTGCCAGCAGTTACTCGGATAGCGGGGCTCGGGGTGAGCAGTACTTC. Translated: CASSYSDSGARGEQYF.

The chain couples TRBV7-3 to TRBJ1-1, with D possibly TRBD1 on 5 matching bases. Germline CDR1 SGHTA, CDR2 FQGTGA. The V gene lost 5 bases and the J gene lost 2 bases, with 12 bases spanning the gap. The CDR3 consists of 14 residues. The CDR3 DNA reads as TGTGCCAGCAGCCGAGACAGTTCAAACACTGAAGCTTTCTTT. Protein product: CASSRDSSNTEAFF.

This sequence joins TRBV2 and TRBJ1-2, with 7 bases fitting TRBD1. The V and J ends lost 6 bases and 4 bases, in that order; junction bases with no gene match: 8. CDR3 length: 14 amino acids. Germline lookup yields CDR1 SNHLY and CDR2 FYNNEI. CDR3: CASSRQGVAYGYTF. CDR3 DNA sequence: TGTGCCAGCAGCCGACAGGGAGTAGCCTATGGCTACACCTTC.

V usage is TRBV11-2 and J usage is TRBJ2-7; perhaps TRBD1 as D (6 bases). The germline CDR1 and CDR2 sequences are SGHAT and FQNNGV. V was cut by 3 bases and J by 4 bases, with 16 bases left in between. CDR3 length: 15 residues. The CDR3 nucleotides read TGTGCCAGCAGCTTCTCGACAGGACCTACGTACGAGCAGTACTTC. Protein: CASSFSTGPTYEQYF. Using reference TRBV11-2 and TRBJ2-7 for the parts outside the CDR3, the full variable domain is EAGVAQSPRYKIIEKRQSVAFWCNPISGHATLYWYQQILGQGPKLLIQFQNNGVVDDSQLPKDRFSAERLKGVDSTLKIQPAKLEDSAVYLCASSFSTGPTYEQYFGPGTRLTVT.

The chain uses TRBV5-1 and TRBJ2-1, with 9 bases matching TRBD2. CDR1 SGHRS and CDR2 YFSETQ come from the germline V gene. The CDR3 runs 20 residues. The ends lost 0 bases at V and 0 bases at J; junction bases unmatched: 13. The CDR3 here is CASSLGWASGTVSSYNEQFF. Here the CDR3 DNA reads TGCGCCAGCAGCTTGGGGTGGGCTAGCGGGACTGTTTCCTCCTACAATGAGCAGTTCTTC.

The rearrangement joins TRBV20-1 to TRBJ1-2, with D uncertain. Germline V CDR1 and CDR2: DFQATT, SNEGSKA (reference sequence). The CDR3 totals 11 residues. V was trimmed by 4 bases and J by 6 bases, leaving 9 bases between them. This CDR3 is CSATQLNGYTF. CDR3 DNA sequence: TGCAGTGCTACCCAACTGAATGGCTACACCTTC.

This chain links TRBV6-4 with TRBJ2-3; no firm D call. The CDR3 is 13 residues long. CDR1 MRHNA and CDR2 SNTAGT come from the germline V gene. The V end lost 5 bases, the J end lost 3 bases, and 9 bases lay between the germline ends. The CDR3 reads CASSTARTDTQYF. The CDR3 coding sequence is TGTGCCAGCAGTACTGCCCGGACAGATACGCAGTATTTT.

The chain couples TRBV28 to TRBJ1-3, with D uncertain. The V end was cut by 6 bases, the J end by 0 bases, with 9 bases between. The germline gives CDR1 MDHEN, CDR2 SYDVKM. This CDR3 has 14 residues. In DNA form, the CDR3 reads TGTGCCAGCAGCTTCAGGCTCTCTGGAAACACCATATATTTT. It is translated as CASSFRLSGNTIYF.

The rearrangement links TRBV2 to TRBJ2-7, with D unresolved. Germline values: CDR1 SNHLY, CDR2 FYNNEI. V gave up 3 bases and J gave up 6 bases, with 9 bases separating them. The CDR3 extends over 12 amino acids. The CDR3 region has the DNA TGTGCCAGCAGTGATTGGAGCTCCGAGCAGTACTTC. Translation gives CASSDWSSEQYF.